These 9 T cell receptor beta chains were all obtained from the same sample, sequenced in a study of shared clonotypes between healthy human individuals. Produced via immunoSEQ multiplex PCR; TCRdb's table is partial and in-frame only. Here the sample spans 2.3 million or so clones, 90% to 95% being singletons. Sample: naive CD4+ T cells from PBMCs. The subset denotes: CD45RA+ positively selected. The receptors derive from a young man in good health. Some clones in this sample may be carry-over from other donors' samples.

The V call is TRBV11-2, the J call TRBJ2-3; 7 nucleotides align to TRBD2. This CDR3 has 17 residues. V was pared by 0 bases and J by 5 bases, with 11 bases of the junction left unmatched. The germline gives CDR1 SGHAT, CDR2 FQNNGV. CDR3 DNA: TGTGCCAGCAGCTTAGATTGGGGGGAGGGCCGAGGAGATACGCAGTATTTT. The encoded protein is CASSLDWGEGRGDTQYF.

This clone appeared a single time. This rearrangement joins TRBV7-8 to TRBJ2-7, with D perhaps matching TRBD1 or TRBD2 (5 bases each). The CDR3 length is 13 residues. V lost 7 bases, J lost 1 base, and 11 bases lay in between. In germline, CDR1 is SGHVS, CDR2 FQNEAQ. The CDR3 region is CASTGRRSYEQYF. The CDR3 nucleotides read TGTGCCAGCACAGGGAGACGATCCTACGAGCAGTACTTC.

V is TRBV5-1 and J is TRBJ1-1; D unclear. The CDR3 is made up of 13 amino acids. The germline V gene has CDR1 SGHRS and CDR2 YFSETQ. V was trimmed by 1 base and J by 8 bases, leaving 12 bases between them. CDR3 sequence: CASSLSRGVEAFF. DNA for the CDR3: TGCGCCAGCAGCTTGAGCCGGGGTGTCGAAGCTTTCTTT.

The chain employs TRBV5-1 and TRBJ2-1; TRBD2 matches 8 bases. Germline CDR1 reads SGHRS; CDR2 reads YFSETQ. The V segment lost 4 bases and the J segment 5 bases; nucleotides outside the gene matches: 8. This CDR3 is 15 amino acids long. CDR3 protein: CASSGTSGHDNEQFF. The CDR3, as DNA: TGCGCCAGCAGCGGAACTAGCGGACACGACAATGAGCAGTTCTTC. Full variable domain (outside the CDR3, taken from reference TRBV5-1 and TRBJ2-1): KAGVTQTPRYLIKTRGQQVTLSCSPISGHRSVSWYQQTPGQGLQFLFEYFSETQRNKGNFPGRFSGRQFSNSRSEMNVSTLELGDSALYLCASSGTSGHDNEQFFGPGTRLTVL.

The V call is TRBV28, the J call TRBJ1-4; D may be TRBD1 (6 bases). Germline values: CDR1 MDHEN, CDR2 SYDVKM. The length of the CDR3 is 12 residues. V was pared by 6 bases and J by 8 bases, with 10 bases between. CDR3 protein: CASRRGGEKLFF. CDR3 DNA: TGTGCCAGCAGGAGGGGGGGGGAAAAACTGTTTTTT.

This rearrangement joins TRBV5-4 to TRBJ1-3, with D unclear. This CDR3 has 15 residues. CDR1 is SGHNT and CDR2 is YYREEE in the germline V gene (reference sequence). With 3 bases removed from V and 0 bases from J, the gap between germline ends came to 10 bases. The CDR3 loop reads CASSSDGNSGNTIYF. CDR3 DNA: TGTGCCAGCAGCTCTGACGGGAACTCTGGAAACACCATATATTTT. Complete variable domain (other parts from reference TRBV5-4 and TRBJ1-3): ETGVTQSPTHLIKTRGQQVTLRCSSQSGHNTVSWYQQALGQGPQFIFQYYREEENGRGNFPPRFSGLQFPNYSSELNVNALELDDSALYLCASSSDGNSGNTIYFGEGSWLTVV.

The chain has TRBV6-5 and TRBJ2-3, with D tentatively TRBD2 (6 bases). This CDR3 region has 15 residues. Trimming pared 2 bases from V and 2 bases from J, leaving 11 bases between. CDR1 is MNHEY, CDR2 SVGAGI, per germline. The CDR3: CASSYQLANTDTQYF. CDR3 nucleotides: TGTGCCAGCAGTTACCAGCTAGCGAACACAGATACGCAGTATTTT.

The V and J genes are TRBV5-1 and TRBJ2-2; no definite D call. This CDR3 comprises 14 residues. Per germline, CDR1 SGHRS and CDR2 YFSETQ. V was pared by 7 bases and J by 0 bases, with 10 bases between. The CDR3 bases are TGCGCCAGCGAGGATATAACGAACACCGGGGAGCTGTTTTTT. This encodes CASEDITNTGELFF.

The J gene is TRBJ1-2, the V gene TRBV30, with a possible D match to TRBD1 (5 bases). Germline V gene sequence: CDR1 GTSNPN, CDR2 SVGIG (reference sequence). The V end was cut by 2 bases, the J end by 5 bases, with 12 bases between. CDR3 length equals 13 residues. CDR3 nucleotides: TGTGCCTGGAGTTTCAGGGCTGGGTATGGCTACACCTTC. Translated: CAWSFRAGYGYTF.